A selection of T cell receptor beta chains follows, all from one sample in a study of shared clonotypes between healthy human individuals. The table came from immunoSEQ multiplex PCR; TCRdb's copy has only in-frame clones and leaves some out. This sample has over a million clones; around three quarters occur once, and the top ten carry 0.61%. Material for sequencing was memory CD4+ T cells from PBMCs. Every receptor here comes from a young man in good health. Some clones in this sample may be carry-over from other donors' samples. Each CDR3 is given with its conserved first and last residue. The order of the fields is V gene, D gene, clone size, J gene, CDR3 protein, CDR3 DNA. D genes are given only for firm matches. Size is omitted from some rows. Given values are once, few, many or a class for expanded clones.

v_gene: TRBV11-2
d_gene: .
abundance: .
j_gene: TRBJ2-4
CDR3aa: CASSPNRFTEDNIQYF
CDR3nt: TGTGCCAGCAGCCCAAATAGGTTTACGGAGGACAACATTCAGTACTTC

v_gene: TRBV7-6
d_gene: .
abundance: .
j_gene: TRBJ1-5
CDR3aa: CASSDAGIPRGNQPQHF
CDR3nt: TGTGCCAGCAGCGACGCGGGTATTCCACGGGGGAATCAGCCCCAGCATTTT

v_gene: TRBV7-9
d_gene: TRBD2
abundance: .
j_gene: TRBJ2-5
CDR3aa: CASSAGLAGRPPYF
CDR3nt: TGTGCCAGCAGCGCGGGACTAGCGGGACGGCCACCGTACTTC

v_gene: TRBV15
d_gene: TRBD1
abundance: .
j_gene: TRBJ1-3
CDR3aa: CATSRARQGLTSGNTIYF
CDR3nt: TGTGCCACCAGCAGAGCCCGACAGGGACTCACGTCTGGAAACACCATATATTTT

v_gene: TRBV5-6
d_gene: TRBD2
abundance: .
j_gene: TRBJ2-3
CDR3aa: CASSSGGGRVTTDTQYF
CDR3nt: TGTGCCAGCAGCTCCGGGGGCGGGAGGGTCACCACAGATACGCAGTATTTT

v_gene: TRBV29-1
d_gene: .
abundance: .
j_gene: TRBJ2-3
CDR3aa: CSGTGPQRGDTQYF
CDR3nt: TGCAGCGGGACGGGGCCCCAGAGAGGAGATACGCAGTATTTT

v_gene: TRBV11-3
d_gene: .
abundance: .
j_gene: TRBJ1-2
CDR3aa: CASSNKGDGYTF
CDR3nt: TGTGCCAGCAGCAACAAGGGGGACGGCTACACCTTC

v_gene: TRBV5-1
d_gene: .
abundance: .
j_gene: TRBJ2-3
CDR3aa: CASSLGLDGGDTQYF
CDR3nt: TGCGCCAGCAGCTTGGGACTAGATGGCGGAGATACGCAGTATTTT

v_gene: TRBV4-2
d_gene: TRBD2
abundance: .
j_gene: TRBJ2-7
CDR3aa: CASSPGLAGGPYF
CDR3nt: TGTGCCAGCAGCCCGGGACTAGCGGGAGGGCCCTATTTC

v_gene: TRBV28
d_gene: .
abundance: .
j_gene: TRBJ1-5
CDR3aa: CASSLWEGGNQPQHF
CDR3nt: TGTGCCAGCAGTTTATGGGAGGGGGGCAATCAGCCCCAGCATTTT

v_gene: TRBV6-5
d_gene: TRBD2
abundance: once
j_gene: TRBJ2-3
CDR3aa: CASSLAGGRPDTQYF
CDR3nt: TGTGCCAGCAGTTTAGCGGGAGGGAGGCCAGATACGCAGTATTTT

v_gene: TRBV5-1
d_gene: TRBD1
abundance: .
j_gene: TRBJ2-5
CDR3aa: CASSSGQGVPQYF
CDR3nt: TGCGCCAGCAGCTCGGGACAGGGAGTCCCCCAGTACTTC

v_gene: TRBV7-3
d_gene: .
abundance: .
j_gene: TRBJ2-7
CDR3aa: CASSSGPSYEQYF
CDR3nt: TGTGCCAGCAGCTCGGGACCATCGTACGAGCAGTACTTC

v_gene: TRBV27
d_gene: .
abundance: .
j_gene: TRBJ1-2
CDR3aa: CATFGRGGYGYTF
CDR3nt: TGTGCCACTTTTGGCCGCGGAGGCTATGGCTACACCTTC

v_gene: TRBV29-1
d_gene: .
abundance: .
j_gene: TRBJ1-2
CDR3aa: CSVGGAAGYTF
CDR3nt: TGCAGCGTTGGGGGGGCGGCTGGCTACACCTTC

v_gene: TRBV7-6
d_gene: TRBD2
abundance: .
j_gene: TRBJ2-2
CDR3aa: CASSLAASGRPGELFF
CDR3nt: TGTGCCAGCAGCTTAGCCGCTAGCGGGAGACCCGGGGAGCTGTTTTTT

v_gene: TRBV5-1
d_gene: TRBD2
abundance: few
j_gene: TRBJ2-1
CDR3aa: CASSLSGRSNEQFF
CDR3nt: TGCGCCAGCAGCTTGAGCGGGAGGTCCAATGAGCAGTTCTTC

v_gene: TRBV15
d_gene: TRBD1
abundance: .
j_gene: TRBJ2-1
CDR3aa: CATSMGQALEQFF
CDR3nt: TGTGCCACCAGCATGGGACAGGCCCTTGAGCAGTTCTTC

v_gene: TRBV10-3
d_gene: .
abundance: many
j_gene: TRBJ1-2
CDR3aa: CAIRGAEADYGYTF
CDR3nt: TGTGCCATCAGGGGGGCGGAAGCAGACTATGGCTACACCTTC

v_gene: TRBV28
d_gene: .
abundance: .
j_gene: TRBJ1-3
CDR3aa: CASVSSGTIYF
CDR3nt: TGTGCCAGCGTCTCATCGGGGACCATATATTTT

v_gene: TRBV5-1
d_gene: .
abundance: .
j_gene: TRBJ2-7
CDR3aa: CASSPGRAGPSSYEQYF
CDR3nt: TGCGCCAGCAGCCCTGGTAGGGCAGGGCCAAGCTCCTACGAGCAGTACTTC

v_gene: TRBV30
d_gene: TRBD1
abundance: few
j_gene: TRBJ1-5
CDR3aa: CAWATGGGQPQHF
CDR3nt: TGTGCCTGGGCTACAGGGGGGGGTCAGCCCCAGCATTTT

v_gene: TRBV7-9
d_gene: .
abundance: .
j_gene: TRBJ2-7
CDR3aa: CASSLAAGGKEQYF
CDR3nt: TGTGCCAGCAGCTTAGCGGCAGGGGGGAAGGAGCAGTACTTC

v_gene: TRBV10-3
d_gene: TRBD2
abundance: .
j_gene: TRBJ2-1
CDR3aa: CAISQPLAGGPDNEQFF
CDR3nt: TGTGCCATCAGCCAACCACTAGCGGGAGGGCCAGACAATGAGCAGTTCTTC

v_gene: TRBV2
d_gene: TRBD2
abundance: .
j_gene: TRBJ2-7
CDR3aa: CASRPRREGIEQYF
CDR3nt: TGTGCCAGCAGGCCTCGGCGGGAGGGAATCGAGCAGTACTTC

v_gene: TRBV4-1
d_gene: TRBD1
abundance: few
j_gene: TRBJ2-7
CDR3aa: CASSQDETGNLEFKYF
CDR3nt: TGCGCCAGCAGCCAAGATGAGACAGGGAACCTTGAGTTTAAGTACTTC

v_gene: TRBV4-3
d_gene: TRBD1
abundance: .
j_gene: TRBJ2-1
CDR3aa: CASSKLQGAEFSYNEQFF
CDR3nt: TGCGCCAGCAGCAAATTACAGGGGGCCGAATTCTCCTACAATGAGCAGTTCTTC

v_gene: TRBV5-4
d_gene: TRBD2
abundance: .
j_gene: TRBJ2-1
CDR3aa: CASSQAGGGSYNEQFF
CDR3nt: TGTGCCAGCAGCCAAGCCGGCGGGGGCTCCTACAATGAGCAGTTCTTC

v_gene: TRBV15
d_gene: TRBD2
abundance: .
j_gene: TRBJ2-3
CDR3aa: CATSRDPGSTSQGTDTQYF
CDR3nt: TGTGCCACCAGCAGAGACCCCGGGTCGACTAGCCAAGGCACAGATACGCAGTATTTT

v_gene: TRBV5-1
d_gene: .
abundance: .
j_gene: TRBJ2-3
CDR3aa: CASSAGAVGSDTQYF
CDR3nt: TGCGCCAGCAGTGCGGGGGCGGTCGGGAGCGATACGCAGTATTTT

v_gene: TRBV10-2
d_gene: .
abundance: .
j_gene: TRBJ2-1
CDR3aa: CASSHRAEQFF
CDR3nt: TGCGCCAGCAGCCACCGGGCAGAGCAGTTCTTC

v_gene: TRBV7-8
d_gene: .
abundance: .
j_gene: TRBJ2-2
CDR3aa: CASSSRNTGELFF
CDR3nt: TGTGCCAGCAGCTCACGGAACACCGGGGAGCTGTTTTTT

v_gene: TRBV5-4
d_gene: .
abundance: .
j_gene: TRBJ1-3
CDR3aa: CASSFGRTGNTIYF
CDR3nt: TGTGCCAGCAGCTTTGGGCGGACTGGAAACACCATATATTTT

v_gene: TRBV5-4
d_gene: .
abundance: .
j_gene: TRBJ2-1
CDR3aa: CASSQGGLAGWEEQFF
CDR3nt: TGTGCCAGCAGTCAGGGGGGGCTAGCGGGCTGGGAAGAGCAGTTCTTC